These T cell receptor beta chains were read from a single sample in a study of blood T cells in healthy people across ages. TCRdb re-derived calls from the 5' RACE reads in MiXCR, one entry per CDR3 protein. This sample has approximately 1.5 million distinct CDR3 sequences, with less than 45% found just once. The sequencing sample was made of blood. These receptor sequences come from a woman younger than 35 in good health. The CDR3 runs from the conserved cysteine through the conserved F or W. D genes are given only for firm matches. The size field is filled for only some rows; it gives once, few, many or a size class.

>16|TRBV20-1|TRBJ2-3|.|few
TGCAGTGCTCGGAAGGGACGGAGGTCAGAGGCAGATACGCAGTATTTT
CSARKGRRSEADTQYF
>15|TRBV6-2/TRBV6-3|TRBJ2-1|TRBD2|few
TGTGCCAGCAGGGCGGGAGCCAGGCGGTACAATGAGCAGTTCTTC
CASRAGARRYNEQFF
>13|TRBV5-1|TRBJ1-2|.|few
TGCGCCAGCAGCGACAGATCAGGGATGAGCTACACCTTC
CASSDRSGMSYTF
>14|TRBV11-2|TRBJ2-4|.|few
TGTGCCAGCAGCTTTACGGATTACAAAAACATTCAGTACTTC
CASSFTDYKNIQYF
>14|TRBV29-1|TRBJ2-3|TRBD2|.
TGCAGCGTTGATGGACTAGCGGACACAGATACGCAGTATTTT
CSVDGLADTDTQYF
>16|TRBV10-3|TRBJ2-7|.|.
TGTGCCATCAGTGAGTCAAGTAGCGGATCCTACAATGAGCAGTACTTC
CAISESSSGSYNEQYF
>15|TRBV6-2/TRBV6-3|TRBJ2-1|TRBD2|.
TGTGCCAGCAGTCGGCGGGGGGCCGATTGGGATGAGCGGTTCTTC
CASSRRGADWDERFF
>15|TRBV11-2|TRBJ1-5|TRBD1|.
TGTGCCAGCAGCGAGACAGGGATCGGCAATCAGCCCCAGCATTTT
CASSETGIGNQPQHF
>18|TRBV27|TRBJ2-1|.|few
TGTGCCAGTCGTCTCGCTGCAGCGGCTTTTGGCACCAACAATGAGCAGTTCTTC
CASRLAAAAFGTNNEQFF
>14|TRBV2|TRBJ1-2|TRBD1|.
TGTGCCAGCAGAGAGCCCGGGACAGTCTATGGCTACACCTTC
CASREPGTVYGYTF
>17|TRBV10-3|TRBJ2-7|TRBD1|.
TGTGCCATCAGTGAGTCGATATTTGGACAGGGGGGTTACGAGCAGTACTTC
CAISESIFGQGGYEQYF
>15|TRBV7-2|TRBJ2-3|TRBD2|few
TGTGCCAGCAGCTTATCCCTAGCGGGAGGAGATACGCAGTATTTT
CASSLSLAGGDTQYF
>17|TRBV7-3|TRBJ1-1|TRBD1|.
TGTGCCAGCAGCTTAACGGCCCCGGGACAGGGAAACACTGAAGCTTTCTTT
CASSLTAPGQGNTEAFF
>12|TRBV12-3/TRBV12-4|TRBJ2-3|.|.
TGTGCCAGCAGTGACACAGGAGATACGCAGTATTTT
CASSDTGDTQYF
>11|TRBV12-3/TRBV12-4|TRBJ1-2|.|.
TGTGCCAGCAGTTTAGGACATCTGGGCACCTTC
CASSLGHLGTF
>11|TRBV20-1|TRBJ1-1|.|.
TGCAGTGCCCCTCAGATAAGGGAAGCTTTCTTT
CSAPQIREAFF
>15|TRBV7-2|TRBJ2-7|.|few
TGTGCCAGCAGCTTCGGGGGCCGGACTTACAATGAGCAGTACTTC
CASSFGGRTYNEQYF
>15|TRBV2|TRBJ2-7|TRBD2|.
TGTGCCAGCAGTGATGGAGCGGGATGGGGCTACGAGCAGTACTTC
CASSDGAGWGYEQYF
>12|TRBV20-1|TRBJ1-5|.|.
TGCAGTGCCTCCGGGGGTTGGCAGCCCCAGCATTTT
CSASGGWQPQHF
>13|TRBV20-1|TRBJ2-7|TRBD1|few
TGCAGTGCTATTCGACAGGGGGCCAACGAGCAGTACTTC
CSAIRQGANEQYF
>15|TRBV9|TRBJ1-2|TRBD1|once
TGTGTCAGCAGCGTCGGACAGGGCACCAACTATGGCTACACCTTC
CVSSVGQGTNYGYTF
>15|TRBV29-1|TRBJ2-3|TRBD1|.
TGCAGCGTTGAAGGGGGGACAGGGGGCGCAGATACGCAGTATTTT
CSVEGGTGGADTQYF
>20|TRBV15|TRBJ2-7|TRBD2|.
TGTGCCACCAGCAGAGCCGCAGCCAGCCTAGGACTAGCGGGAGTCTACGAGCAGTACTTC
CATSRAAASLGLAGVYEQYF
>16|TRBV7-2|TRBJ1-5|.|.
TGTGCCAGCAGCTTATTTGATAGCAGGGGTGGTCAGCCCCAGCATTTT
CASSLFDSRGGQPQHF
>15|TRBV14|TRBJ1-2|.|.
TGTGCCAGCAGCCAAGTAGGTGACAGGCGCTATGGCTACACCTTC
CASSQVGDRRYGYTF
>14|TRBV5-1|TRBJ1-2|TRBD1|many
TGCGCCAGCAGCTTGGTGGGACAGAACTATGGCTACACCTTC
CASSLVGQNYGYTF
>15|TRBV6-1|TRBJ1-2|.|.
TGTGCCAGCAGTGAAGTATCGGCCCCTAACTATGGCTACACCTTC
CASSEVSAPNYGYTF
>13|TRBV12-5|TRBJ1-1|.|.
TGTGCTAGTTTCTATCGGGGAAACACTGAAGCTTTCTTT
CASFYRGNTEAFF
>16|TRBV2|TRBJ2-1|TRBD1|few
TGTGCCAGCAGTGCTTCGGGACAGGGGTTTACGAATGAGCAGTTCTTC
CASSASGQGFTNEQFF
>15|TRBV6-6|TRBJ1-6|.|.
TGTGCCAGCAGTTCCACAAGTTCCTATAATTCACCCCTCCACTTT
CASSSTSSYNSPLHF
>19|TRBV6-2/TRBV6-3|TRBJ2-3|.|.
TGTGCCAGCATCTTCTTGGGATGGGGGGTCTGGGGGCCAACAGATACGCAGTATTTT
CASIFLGWGVWGPTDTQYF
>17|TRBV7-2|TRBJ2-3|.|.
TGTGCCAGCAGCCCCCTGGCCCCGGGCCCCCTCACAGATACGCAGTATTTT
CASSPLAPGPLTDTQYF
>16|TRBV9|TRBJ2-1|TRBD1|.
TGTGCCACCACTCGGTCGGGACAGGAGAAGTACAATGAGCAGTTCTTC
CATTRSGQEKYNEQFF
>16|TRBV11-2|TRBJ2-7|TRBD2|.
TGTGCCAGCAGCCCCACTCGGAGGCGGGGGGACTACGAGCAGTACTTC
CASSPTRRRGDYEQYF
>15|TRBV27|TRBJ1-4|TRBD1|.
TGTGCCAGCAGTTCAAGGACAGGGTGGGGTGAAAAACTGTTTTTT
CASSSRTGWGEKLFF
>14|TRBV28|TRBJ2-7|.|.
TGTGCCAGCAGTTTTAGGAGCCTCTACAATGAGCAGTACTTC
CASSFRSLYNEQYF
>16|TRBV7-8|TRBJ2-2|.|.
TGTGCCAGCAGCCGCCCCCAGCAGCTGCACACCGGGGAGCTGTTTTTT
CASSRPQQLHTGELFF
>14|TRBV2|TRBJ2-3|TRBD1|.
TGTGCCAAAGGGACAGGCTCTAGCACAGATACGCAGTATTTT
CAKGTGSSTDTQYF
>14|TRBV10-3|TRBJ2-3|.|few
TGTGCCACCTCTACAGGGAAGAGAGCGGATACGCAGTATTTT
CATSTGKRADTQYF
>14|TRBV5-1|TRBJ2-7|.|.
TGCGCCAGCAGCTGGGGCCCCGGTAACTACGAGCAGTACTTC
CASSWGPGNYEQYF
>14|TRBV5-1|TRBJ2-3|TRBD2|.
TGCGCCAGCAGCTTGGTAGCTAGCGGAGATACGCAGTATTTT
CASSLVASGDTQYF
>14|TRBV4-1|TRBJ2-7|.|.
TGCGCCAGCAGGAGGGATCCTCTAAAGGGGGAGCAGTACTTC
CASRRDPLKGEQYF
>14|TRBV10-3|TRBJ2-7|TRBD1|few
TGTGCCATCAGGGACAGGGGGAGCTCCTACGAGCAGTACTTC
CAIRDRGSSYEQYF
>14|TRBV7-2|TRBJ2-1|.|.
TGTGCCAGCAGCTTAAGCCCCGGACCCCATGAGCAGTTCTTC
CASSLSPGPHEQFF
>14|TRBV27|TRBJ2-1|TRBD1|.
TGTGCCGGCAGCCCATTGGACAGGGACAATGAGCAGTTCTTC
CAGSPLDRDNEQFF
>14|TRBV4-3|TRBJ2-1|TRBD2|.
TGTGCCAGCTCCCGCAGCGGGAGGTACAATGAGCAGTTCTTC
CASSRSGRYNEQFF
>13|TRBV2|TRBJ2-1|.|.
TGTGCCAGCAGTGAGGGGAGAGGCAATGAGCAGTTCTTC
CASSEGRGNEQFF
>15|TRBV20-1|TRBJ1-1|TRBD1|few
TGCAGTGCTAGAGAATCAGGACAGGGGGTCACTGAAGCTTTCTTT
CSARESGQGVTEAFF
>15|TRBV5-1|TRBJ2-3|TRBD1|.
TGCGCCAGCAGCTGGGGGACAGGTGGGTCAGATACGCAGTATTTT
CASSWGTGGSDTQYF
>15|TRBV7-2|TRBJ1-2|.|.
TGTGCCAGCAGCTTTCAGGGGCCAAGAGGATATGGCTACACCTTC
CASSFQGPRGYGYTF
>14|TRBV5-6|TRBJ1-6|.|.
TGTGCCAGCAGCCGAGACAGGAAAATTTCACCCCTCCACTTT
CASSRDRKISPLHF
>15|TRBV20-1|TRBJ2-1|TRBD2|.
TGCAGTGACACATCGACTAGCGGGAGGGGGAATGAGCAGTTCTTC
CSDTSTSGRGNEQFF
>14|TRBV20-1|TRBJ2-4|.|.
TGCAGTGCTAGTCCACCACTGGCCAAAAACAGTCAGTACTTC
CSASPPLAKNSQYF